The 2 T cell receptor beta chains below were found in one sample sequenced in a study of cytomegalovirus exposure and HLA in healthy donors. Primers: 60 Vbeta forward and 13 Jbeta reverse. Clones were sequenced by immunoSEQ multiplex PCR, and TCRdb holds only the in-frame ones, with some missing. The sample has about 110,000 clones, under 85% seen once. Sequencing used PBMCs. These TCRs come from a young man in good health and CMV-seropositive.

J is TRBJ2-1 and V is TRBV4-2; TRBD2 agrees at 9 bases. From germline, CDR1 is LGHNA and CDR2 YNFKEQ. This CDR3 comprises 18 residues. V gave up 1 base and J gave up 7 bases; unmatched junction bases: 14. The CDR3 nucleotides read TGTGCCAGCAGCCAAGTAAAGTACTCGCGGGGGGGCGGTAATGAGCAGTTCTTC. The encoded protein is CASSQVKYSRGGGNEQFF.

CDR3 coding DNA: TGCAGCGTTTTTACAGGGGGCACTGAAGCTTTCTTT. Its translation: CSVFTGGTEAFF. The chain has TRBV29-1 and TRBJ1-1, with TRBD1 matching 8 bases. This CDR3 has 12 amino acids. V gave up 5 bases and J gave up 4 bases; unmatched junction bases: 3. Germline loops: CDR1 SQVTM, CDR2 ANQGSEA.